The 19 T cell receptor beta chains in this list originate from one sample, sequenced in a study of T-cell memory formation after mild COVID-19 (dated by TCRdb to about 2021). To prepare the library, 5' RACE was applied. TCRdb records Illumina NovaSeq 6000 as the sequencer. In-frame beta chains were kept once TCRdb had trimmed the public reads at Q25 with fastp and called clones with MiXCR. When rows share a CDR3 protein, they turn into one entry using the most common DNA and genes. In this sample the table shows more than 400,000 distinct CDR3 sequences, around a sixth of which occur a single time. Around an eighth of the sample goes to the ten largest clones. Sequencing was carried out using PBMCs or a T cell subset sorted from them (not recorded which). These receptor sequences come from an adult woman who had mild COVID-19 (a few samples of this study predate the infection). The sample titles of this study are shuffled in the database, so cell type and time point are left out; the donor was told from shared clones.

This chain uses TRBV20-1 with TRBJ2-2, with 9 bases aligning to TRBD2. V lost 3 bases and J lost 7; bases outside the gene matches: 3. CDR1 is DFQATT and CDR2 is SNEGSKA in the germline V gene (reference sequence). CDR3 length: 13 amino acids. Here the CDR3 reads CSARTSGHGELFF. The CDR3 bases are TGCAGTGCTAGGACTAGCGGACACGGGGAGCTGTTTTTT.

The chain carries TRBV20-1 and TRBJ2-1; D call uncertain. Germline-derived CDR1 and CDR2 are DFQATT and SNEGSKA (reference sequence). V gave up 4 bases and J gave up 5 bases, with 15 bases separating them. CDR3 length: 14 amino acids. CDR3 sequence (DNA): TGCAGTGCTAAGGTAAAGGGTGTCAACAATGAGCAGTTCTTC. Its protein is CSAKVKGVNNEQFF.

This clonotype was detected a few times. CDR3 DNA sequence: TGTGCCAGCAGCCCCCGCCTAGCGGGAGTTTTGGAGACCCAGTACTTC. Encoded protein: CASSPRLAGVLETQYF. J is TRBJ2-5 and V is TRBV11-3, with 10 bases fitting TRBD2. V lost 5 bases, J lost 5 bases, and 11 bases stayed unmatched. CDR1 and CDR2 (germline): SGHNT, YENEEA. The CDR3 extends over 16 amino acids. The whole variable domain, filled in from reference TRBV11-3 and TRBJ2-5, reads EAGVVQSPRYKIIEKKQPVAFWCNPISGHNTLYWYLQNLGQGPELLIRYENEEAVDDSQLPKDRFSAERLKGVDSTLKIQPAELGDSAVYLCASSPRLAGVLETQYFGPGTRLLVL.

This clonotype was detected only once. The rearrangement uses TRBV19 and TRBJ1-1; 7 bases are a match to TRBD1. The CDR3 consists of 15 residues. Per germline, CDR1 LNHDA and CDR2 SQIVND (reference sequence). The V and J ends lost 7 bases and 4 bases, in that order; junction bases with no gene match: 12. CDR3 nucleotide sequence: TGTGCCAGTACCCCAAGGGGGGCAGGGGGCACTGAAGCTTTCTTT. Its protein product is CASTPRGAGGTEAFF.

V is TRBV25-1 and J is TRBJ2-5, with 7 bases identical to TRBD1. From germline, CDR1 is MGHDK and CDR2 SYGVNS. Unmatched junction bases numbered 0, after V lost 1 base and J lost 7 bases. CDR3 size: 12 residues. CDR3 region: CASSESGGTQYF. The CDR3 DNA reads TGTGCCAGCAGTGAATCAGGGGGGACCCAGTACTTC. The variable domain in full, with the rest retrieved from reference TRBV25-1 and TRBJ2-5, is EADIYQTPRYLVIGTGKKITLECSQTMGHDKMYWYQQDPGMELHLIHYSYGVNSTEKGDLSSESTVSRIRTEHFPLTLESARPSHTSQYLCASSESGGTQYFGPGTRLLVL.

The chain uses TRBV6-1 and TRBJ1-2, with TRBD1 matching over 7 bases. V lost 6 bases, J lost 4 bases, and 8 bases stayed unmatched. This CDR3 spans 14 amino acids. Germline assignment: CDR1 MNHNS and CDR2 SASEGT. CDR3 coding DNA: TGTGCCAGCAGCCATACAGGGGCCGGCTATGGCTACACCTTC. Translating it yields CASSHTGAGYGYTF.

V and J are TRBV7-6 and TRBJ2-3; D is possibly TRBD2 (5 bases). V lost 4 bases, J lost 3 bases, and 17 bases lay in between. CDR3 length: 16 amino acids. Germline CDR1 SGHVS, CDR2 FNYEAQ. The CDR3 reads CASSYSDRLRTDTQYF. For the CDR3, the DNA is TGTGCCAGCAGCTATAGCGATCGGCTTCGGACAGATACGCAGTATTTT.

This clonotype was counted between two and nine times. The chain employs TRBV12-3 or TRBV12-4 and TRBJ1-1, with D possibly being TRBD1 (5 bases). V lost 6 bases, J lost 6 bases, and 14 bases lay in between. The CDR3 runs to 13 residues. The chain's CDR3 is CASRTPPGPEAFF. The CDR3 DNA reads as TGTGCCAGCAGAACACCCCCAGGGCCTGAAGCTTTCTTT.

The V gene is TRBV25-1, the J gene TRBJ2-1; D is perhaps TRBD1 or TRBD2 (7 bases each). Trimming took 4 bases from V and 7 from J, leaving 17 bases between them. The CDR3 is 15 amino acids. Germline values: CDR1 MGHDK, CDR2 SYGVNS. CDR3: CASSAGGGPENEQFF. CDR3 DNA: TGTGCCAGCAGTGCAGGGGGAGGGCCGGAAAATGAGCAGTTCTTC.

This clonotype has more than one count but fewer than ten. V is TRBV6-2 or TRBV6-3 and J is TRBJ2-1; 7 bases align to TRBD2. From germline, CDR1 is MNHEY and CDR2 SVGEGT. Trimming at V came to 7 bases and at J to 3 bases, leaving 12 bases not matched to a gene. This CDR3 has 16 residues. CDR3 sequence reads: CASTQTGLRNYNEQFF. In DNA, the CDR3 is TGTGCCAGCACCCAAACGGGACTACGCAACTACAATGAGCAGTTCTTC.

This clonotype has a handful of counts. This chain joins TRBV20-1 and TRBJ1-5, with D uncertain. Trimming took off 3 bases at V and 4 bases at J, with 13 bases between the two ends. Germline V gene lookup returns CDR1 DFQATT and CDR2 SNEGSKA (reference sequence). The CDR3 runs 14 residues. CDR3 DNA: TGCAGTGCTAGTAAAAGTATTCGTAATCAGCCCCAGCATTTT. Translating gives CSASKSIRNQPQHF.

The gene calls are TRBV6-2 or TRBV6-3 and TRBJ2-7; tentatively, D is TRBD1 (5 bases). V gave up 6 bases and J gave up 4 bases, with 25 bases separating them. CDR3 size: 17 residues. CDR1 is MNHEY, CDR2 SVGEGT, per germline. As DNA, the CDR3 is TGTGCCAGCAGGAAGGGGCACGGTCGCTTTTTGGGGTACGAGCAGTACTTC. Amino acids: CASRKGHGRFLGYEQYF.

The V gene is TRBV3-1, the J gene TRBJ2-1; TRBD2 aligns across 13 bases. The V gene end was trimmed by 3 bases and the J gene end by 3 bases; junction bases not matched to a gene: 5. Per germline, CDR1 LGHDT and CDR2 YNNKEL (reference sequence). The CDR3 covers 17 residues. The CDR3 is CASSHLGLAGDYNEQFF. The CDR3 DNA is TGTGCCAGCAGCCATCTAGGACTAGCGGGGGACTACAATGAGCAGTTCTTC.

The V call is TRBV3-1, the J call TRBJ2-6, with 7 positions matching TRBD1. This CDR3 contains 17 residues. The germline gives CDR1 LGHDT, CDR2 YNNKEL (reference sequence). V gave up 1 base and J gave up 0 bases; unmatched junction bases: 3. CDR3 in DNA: TGTGCCAGCAGCCAAGGAACAGGGGCCTCTGGGGCCAACGTCCTGACTTTC. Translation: CASSQGTGASGANVLTF.

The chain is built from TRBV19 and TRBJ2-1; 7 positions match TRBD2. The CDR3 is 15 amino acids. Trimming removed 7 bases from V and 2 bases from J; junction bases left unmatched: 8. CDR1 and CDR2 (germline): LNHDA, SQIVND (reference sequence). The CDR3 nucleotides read TGTGCCAGTAATATCGGGGGAGGGGCCTACAATGAGCAGTTCTTC. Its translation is CASNIGGGAYNEQFF.

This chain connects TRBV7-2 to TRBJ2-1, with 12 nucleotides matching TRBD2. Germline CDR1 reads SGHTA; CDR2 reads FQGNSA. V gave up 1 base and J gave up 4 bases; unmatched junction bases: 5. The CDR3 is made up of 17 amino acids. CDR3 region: CASSLGTSGKRYNEQFF. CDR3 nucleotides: TGTGCCAGCAGCTTAGGGACTAGCGGGAAGAGGTACAATGAGCAGTTCTTC.

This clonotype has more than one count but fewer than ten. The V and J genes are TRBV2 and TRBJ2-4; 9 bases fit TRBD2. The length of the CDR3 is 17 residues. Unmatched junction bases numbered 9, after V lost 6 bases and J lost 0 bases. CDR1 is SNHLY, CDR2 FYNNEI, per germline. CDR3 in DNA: TGTGCCAGCAGGGGAGGGCTAGCGGGGAGAGCCAAAAACATTCAGTACTTC. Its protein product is CASRGGLAGRAKNIQYF.

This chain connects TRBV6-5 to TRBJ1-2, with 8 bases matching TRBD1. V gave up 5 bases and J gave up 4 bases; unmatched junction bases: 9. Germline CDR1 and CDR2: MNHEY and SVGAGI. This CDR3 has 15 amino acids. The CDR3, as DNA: TGTGCCAGCAGTCAAGGACAGGGAGTTTTCTATGGCTACACCTTC. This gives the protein CASSQGQGVFYGYTF.

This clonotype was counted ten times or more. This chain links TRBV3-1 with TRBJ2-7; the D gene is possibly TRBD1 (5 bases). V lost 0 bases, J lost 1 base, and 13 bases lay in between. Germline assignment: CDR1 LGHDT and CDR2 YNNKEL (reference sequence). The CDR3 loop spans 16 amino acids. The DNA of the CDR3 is TGTGCCAGCAGCCAAGATGAGGACATTCAATCCTACGAGCAGTACTTC. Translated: CASSQDEDIQSYEQYF.